The 31 T cell receptor beta chains in this list originate from one sample, sequenced in a study of graft-versus-host responses after intestinal transplantation. Profiled with immunoSEQ multiplex PCR; TCRdb holds only in-frame clones, not every one. The sample yields approximately 130,000 clones, more than 90% seen once. These receptors have no identified antigens. Sequenced here: unstimulated CD4+ T cells sorted from spleen or lymph node cells, sampled before intestinal transplant. The receptors here all came from a human donor who received an intestinal transplant.

This clone appeared once. The chain joins TRBV19 to TRBJ1-4; D may be TRBD1 (5 bases). V dropped 8 bases and J dropped 5 bases, with 15 bases sitting between them. Germline V gene sequence: CDR1 LNHDA, CDR2 SQIVND (reference sequence). The CDR3 spans 14 residues. CDR3 amino acids: CASLLGTVNEKLFF. Here the CDR3 DNA reads TGTGCCAGTTTGTTAGGGACGGTCAATGAAAAACTGTTTTTT.

The chain combines TRBV6-6 with TRBJ2-7; D remains unclear. CDR3 length: 14 amino acids. Trimming took off 0 bases at V and 3 bases at J, with 9 bases between the two ends. CDR1 and CDR2 (germline): MNHNY, SVGAGI (reference sequence). CDR3 in amino acids: CASSYSTSGYEQYF. CDR3 DNA sequence: TGTGCCAGCAGTTACTCGACATCAGGCTACGAGCAGTACTTC.

This clone was found once. The chain links TRBV7-9 to TRBJ1-3; D gene unclear. This CDR3 is built from 11 residues. The V end lost 1 base, the J end lost 6 bases, and 1 base lay between the germline ends. CDR1 and CDR2 (germline): SEHNR, FQNEAQ (reference sequence). CDR3 in amino acids: CASSLENTIYF. CDR3 nucleotide sequence: TGTGCCAGCAGCTTAGAAAACACCATATATTTT.

This chain joins TRBV10-2 and TRBJ2-3, with 12 bases aligning to TRBD2. V was clipped by 5 bases and J by 7 bases; unmatched bases: 7. Germline assignment: CDR1 WSHSY and CDR2 SAAADI. This CDR3 is built from 15 residues. In DNA form, the CDR3 reads TGCGCCAGCAGTCCTAGCGGGGGGGCGTTATATACGCAGTATTTT. Translation gives CASSPSGGALYTQYF.

This chain connects TRBV5-1 to TRBJ1-2; TRBD1 matches 7 bases. V trimming: 0 bases; J trimming: 3 bases; junction bases outside the gene matches: 2. This CDR3 spans 14 amino acids. Germline lookup yields CDR1 SGHRS and CDR2 YFSETQ. Here the CDR3 reads CASSLAGGDYGYTF. CDR3 nucleotide sequence: TGCGCCAGCAGCTTGGCAGGGGGGGACTATGGCTACACCTTC.

This chain connects TRBV7-8 to TRBJ1-6; no clear D gene. The CDR3 is 16 residues long. Germline lookup yields CDR1 SGHVS and CDR2 FQNEAQ. V was shortened by 1 base and J by 7 bases, with 14 bases between the two germline ends. The CDR3: CASSLGLGLRNSPLHF. CDR3 DNA: TGTGCCAGCAGCTTAGGACTTGGGCTGAGAAATTCACCCCTCCACTTT. Variable domain in full (rest from reference TRBV7-8 and TRBJ1-6): GAGVSQSPRYKVAKRGQDVALRCDPISGHVSLFWYQQALGQGPEFLTYFQNEAQLDKSGLPSDRFFAERPEGSVSTLKIQRTQQEDSAVYLCASSLGLGLRNSPLHFGNGTRLTVT.

The count of this clone is one. The genes are TRBV30 and TRBJ1-1; the D is unclear. Trimming removed 0 bases at V and 1 base at J, with 6 bases between. Germline V gene sequence: CDR1 GTSNPN, CDR2 SVGIG (reference sequence). The CDR3 extends over 13 amino acids. The CDR3 DNA reads as TGTGCCTGGAGTGTACAGTGGAACACTGAAGCTTTCTTT. Translated, it gives CAWSVQWNTEAFF.

The rearrangement links TRBV7-9 to TRBJ2-2, with D hard to call. This CDR3 has 13 residues. CDR1 is SEHNR and CDR2 is FQNEAQ in the germline V gene (reference sequence). Trimming stripped 6 bases from V and 1 base from J, with 6 bases between. CDR3 region: CASSFWNTGELFF. The DNA for the CDR3 is TGTGCCAGCAGTTTTTGGAACACCGGGGAGCTGTTTTTT.

This clone occurred once. The gene calls are TRBV15 and TRBJ1-6; D gene uncertain. This CDR3 comprises 13 residues. Trimming took off 0 bases at V and 10 bases at J, with 7 bases between the two ends. Germline values: CDR1 LNHNV, CDR2 YYDKDF (reference sequence). The CDR3: CATSRERASPLHF. The CDR3 DNA sequence: TGTGCCACCAGCAGAGAGAGGGCGTCACCCCTCCACTTT. The complete variable domain, with remaining parts taken from reference TRBV15 and TRBJ1-6, reads DAMVIQNPRYQVTQFGKPVTLSCSQTLNHNVMYWYQQKSSQAPKLLFHYYDKDFNNEADTPDNFQSRRPNTSFCFLDIRSPGLGDTAMYLCATSRERASPLHFGNGTRLTVT.

This chain links TRBV11-3 with TRBJ2-7, with 13 bases that match TRBD2. The J segment lost 5 bases and the V segment lost 5 bases, leaving 9 bases of the junction unmatched. This CDR3 has 16 residues. CDR1 SGHNT and CDR2 YENEEA come from the germline V gene. The chain's CDR3 is CASSPLGTSGDNEQYF. The CDR3 bases are TGTGCCAGCAGCCCGCTAGGGACTAGCGGGGATAACGAGCAGTACTTC.

The gene calls are TRBV6-1 and TRBJ1-5; no clear D. Germline values: CDR1 MNHNS, CDR2 SASEGT. Between the trimmed V and J ends, which lost 2 bases and 9 bases, there was a span of 11 bases. This CDR3 region has 13 residues. The CDR3 nucleotides are TGTGCCAGCAGTGAAAGTCCCTGGGGGCCCCAGCATTTT. It is translated as CASSESPWGPQHF.

The rearrangement links TRBV9 to TRBJ2-7; D gene unclear. The CDR3 runs to 14 residues. Trimming stripped 0 bases from V and 2 bases from J, with 9 bases between. Germline CDR1 and CDR2: SGDLS and YYNGEE. CDR3 bases: TGTGCCAGCAGCGTAGTTGACGTAGCCTACGAGCAGTACTTC. Translated, it gives CASSVVDVAYEQYF.

V usage is TRBV18 and J usage is TRBJ2-1; D uncertain. The V end was cut by 2 bases, the J end by 0 bases, with 8 bases between. The CDR3 contains 15 residues. Germline CDR1 and CDR2: KGHSH and LQKENI. The CDR3 DNA is TGTGCCAGCTCACCAACAGTGAGCTCCTACAATGAGCAGTTCTTC. Translating it yields CASSPTVSSYNEQFF.

The chain links TRBV10-3 to TRBJ2-5; no reliable D call. CDR1 is ENHRY, CDR2 SYGVKD, per germline. The CDR3 consists of 15 residues. V was clipped by 5 bases and J by 2 bases, with 15 bases between them. This chain's CDR3 is CAISLPGREQETQYF. The CDR3 nucleotides are TGTGCCATCAGTCTCCCTGGACGAGAACAAGAGACCCAGTACTTC.

CDR3 loop: CASSPTGGYYNEQFF. The CDR3 DNA reads TGTGCCAGCAGCCCGACCGGGGGGTACTACAATGAGCAGTTCTTC. The V gene is TRBV11-2, the J gene TRBJ2-1, with 7 bases matching TRBD2. This CDR3 has 15 residues. Germline V gene data show CDR1 as SGHAT and CDR2 as FQNNGV. The ends lost 5 bases at V and 3 bases at J; junction bases unmatched: 7.

The CDR3 reads CASSQAAGPLEAFF. The CDR3 coding sequence is TGCGCCAGCAGCCAAGCGGCAGGACCCCTTGAAGCTTTCTTT. The rearrangement links TRBV4-1 to TRBJ1-1; the D is unclear. The V gene lost 1 base and the J gene lost 7 bases, with 13 bases spanning the gap. Germline values: CDR1 MGHRA, CDR2 YSYEKL. The CDR3 sequence is 14 residues long.

The chain employs TRBV14 and TRBJ2-2, with D perhaps TRBD1 or TRBD2 (5 bases each). Germline V CDR1 and CDR2: SGHDN, FVKESK. Trimming stripped 4 bases from V and 8 bases from J, with 14 bases between. The CDR3 is made up of 14 amino acids. CDR3 loop: CASSRRHGAGELFF. The DNA of the CDR3 is TGTGCCAGCAGCCGCCGACACGGGGCGGGGGAGCTGTTTTTT. Full variable domain (outside the CDR3, taken from reference TRBV14 and TRBJ2-2): EAGVTQFPSHSVIEKGQTVTLRCDPISGHDNLYWYRRVMGKEIKFLLHFVKESKQDESGMPNNRFLAERTGGTYSTLKVQPAELEDSGVYFCASSRRHGAGELFFGEGSRLTVL.

The chain links TRBV9 to TRBJ2-3; no reliable D call. Per germline, CDR1 SGDLS and CDR2 YYNGEE. Trimming removed 4 bases at V and 0 bases at J, with 12 bases between. This CDR3 is built from 15 residues. CDR3 nucleotide sequence: TGTGCCAGCAGCATCCGTGGTGGTAGCACAGATACGCAGTATTTT. It translates to CASSIRGGSTDTQYF.

The chain uses TRBV7-2 and TRBJ2-7; D possibly corresponds to TRBD2 (5 bases). Trimming took off 1 base at V and 9 bases at J, with 10 bases between the two ends. The CDR3 sequence is 12 residues long. The germline CDR1 and CDR2 sequences are SGHTA and FQGNSA. CDR3 amino acids: CASSLVLGGQYF. In DNA form, the CDR3 reads TGTGCCAGCAGCTTAGTACTAGGAGGGCAGTACTTC.

V usage is TRBV5-1 and J usage is TRBJ1-4; D unresolved. The germline V gene encodes CDR1 SGHRS and CDR2 YFSETQ. Trimming took off 0 bases at V and 0 bases at J, with 9 bases between the two ends. CDR3 length: 16 amino acids. Here the CDR3 reads CASSLGVLATNEKLFF. CDR3 sequence (DNA): TGCGCCAGCAGCTTGGGGGTACTAGCAACTAATGAAAAACTGTTTTTT.

The chain carries TRBV5-4 and TRBJ2-2; possibly TRBD2 for D (6 bases). The length of the CDR3 is 16 residues. Trimming took off 2 bases at V and 1 base at J, with 12 bases between the two ends. CDR1 is SGHNT and CDR2 is YYREEE in the germline V gene (reference sequence). CDR3 residues: CASSFAGLMNTGELFF. As DNA, the CDR3 is TGTGCCAGCAGCTTTGCGGGACTGATGAACACCGGGGAGCTGTTTTTT.

The chain recombines TRBV6-5 with TRBJ2-7; tentative D call: TRBD2 (6 bases). Germline V lookup: CDR1 MNHEY, CDR2 SVGAGI. The CDR3 length is 16 residues. V lost 0 bases and J 3 bases, leaving 15 bases between the germline ends. DNA of the CDR3: TGTGCCAGCAGTTACTCTCCGGGGAGGCACGACTACGAGCAGTACTTC. This gives the protein CASSYSPGRHDYEQYF.

V is TRBV7-8 and J is TRBJ1-3; a weak D match, TRBD1 (5 bases). The CDR3 covers 16 residues. Germline V CDR1 and CDR2: SGHVS, FQNEAQ. Trimming stripped 5 bases from V and 0 bases from J, with 14 bases between. This CDR3 reads CASSKGRTFSGNTIYF. CDR3 nucleotide sequence: TGTGCCAGCAGCAAGGGACGGACCTTCTCTGGAAACACCATATATTTT.

The chain couples TRBV2 to TRBJ1-2; D remains unclear. The germline gives CDR1 SNHLY, CDR2 FYNNEI. This CDR3 is built from 13 residues. The V gene lost 6 bases and the J gene lost 0 bases, with 8 bases spanning the gap. In DNA form, the CDR3 reads TGTGCCAGCAGGCGCACAGCTAACTATGGCTACACCTTC. It codes for CASRRTANYGYTF.

V usage is TRBV6-5 and J usage is TRBJ2-5; 7 bases are shared with TRBD2. CDR1 and CDR2 (germline): MNHEY, SVGAGI. CDR3 length: 16 amino acids. With 0 bases clipped from V and 5 bases from J, the junction kept 9 bases outside the gene matches. The CDR3 protein is CASSYSIAGLGETQYF. The CDR3 bases are TGTGCCAGCAGTTACTCGATAGCGGGCCTTGGCGAGACCCAGTACTTC.

The chain is built from TRBV2 and TRBJ1-6; 8 nucleotides align to TRBD1. The CDR3 runs 14 residues. Germline V gene lookup returns CDR1 SNHLY and CDR2 FYNNEI. V shed 4 bases, J shed 7 bases, and the junction held 3 bases outside the gene matches. CDR3 sequence (DNA): TGTGCCAGCAGTGCGGACAGGGCCAATTCACCCCTCCACTTT. Amino acids: CASSADRANSPLHF.

The chain is built from TRBV7-9 and TRBJ2-3; D remains ambiguous. The CDR3 has 16 residues. With 2 bases removed from V and 4 bases from J, the gap between germline ends came to 16 bases. Germline V gene lookup returns CDR1 SEHNR and CDR2 FQNEAQ (reference sequence). CDR3 loop: CASSLLEPSQSDTQYF. CDR3 DNA sequence: TGTGCCAGCAGCTTACTTGAACCTTCCCAGTCAGATACGCAGTATTTT.

CDR3 DNA sequence: TGTGCCAGCTCACCATCGGCAGTCGAAGCTTTCTTT. Encoded protein: CASSPSAVEAFF. V gene TRBV18 combines with J gene TRBJ1-1; D is unresolved. Trimming removed 2 bases from V and 8 bases from J, with 9 bases in between. The germline gives CDR1 KGHSH, CDR2 LQKENI. CDR3 length equals 12 residues. The whole variable domain, remainder taken from reference TRBV18 and TRBJ1-1, is NAGVMQNPRHLVRRRGQEARLRCSPMKGHSHVYWYRQLPEEGLKFMVYLQKENIIDESGMPKERFSAEFPKEGPSILRIQQVVRGDSAAYFCASSPSAVEAFFGQGTRLTVV.

J is TRBJ1-2 and V is TRBV4-1; TRBD1 aligns across 8 bases. J was trimmed by 4 bases and V by 1 base; bases with no gene match: 5. Per germline, CDR1 MGHRA and CDR2 YSYEKL. CDR3 length: 15 amino acids. The CDR3 here is CASSQGGQGPYGYTF. The DNA of the CDR3 is TGCGCCAGCAGCCAAGGAGGACAGGGCCCCTATGGCTACACCTTC.

V usage is TRBV10-1 and J usage is TRBJ1-6; D not certain. Trimming removed 0 bases at V and 9 bases at J, with 6 bases between. Germline assignment: CDR1 WNHNN and CDR2 SYGVQD (reference sequence). The CDR3 has 13 residues. The DNA of the CDR3 is TGCGCCAGCAGTGAGTCGAGGACTTCACCCCTCCACTTT. It is translated as CASSESRTSPLHF.

The chain employs TRBV2 and TRBJ1-2; the D gene is possibly TRBD1 (5 bases). The CDR3 consists of 14 residues. Germline V gene sequence: CDR1 SNHLY, CDR2 FYNNEI. The V end lost 7 bases, the J end lost 7 bases, and 19 bases lay between the germline ends. The CDR3 protein is CASKEKELRGGYTF. DNA for the CDR3: TGTGCCAGCAAGGAAAAGGAGCTGAGGGGTGGCTACACCTTC.